The T cell receptor (beta chain) under discussion was sequenced for a study of blood T cell repertoires in COVID-19. V gave up 0 bases and J gave up 6 bases; unmatched junction bases: 7. This CDR3 has 16 residues. Germline CDR1 reads LGHDT; CDR2 reads YNNKEL (reference sequence). Study processing details: Estimation of nucleated cell counts was performed using reference gene primer amplification. Repertoires were generated with immunoSEQ multiplex PCR, while TCRdb's copy carries only in-frame clones and drops some. The D gene and trimming were derived from the DNA, and the V and J assignments and clone size from that table. The sample holds roughly 150,000 clones, roughly 88% seen once.

Sequenced material: peripheral blood. This clonotype was sampled from a human donor in a cohort sampled during active COVID-19. This chain connects TRBV3-1 (or the pseudogene TRBV3-2) to TRBJ1-4; 7 bases align to TRBD1. CDR3 loop: CASSQDSSGTDEKLFF. CDR3 coding DNA: TGTGCCAGCAGCCAAGACAGCTCCGGGACAGATGAAAAACTGTTTTTT.